Below, 15 T cell receptor beta chains from the same sample are listed, as sequenced in a study of technical replicates of blood from a few donors. Clones were read by immunoSEQ multiplex PCR, and TCRdb kept only the in-frame ones, dropping some. Of tens of thousands of clones in the sample, approximately 97% are singletons; the top ten hold approximately 0.2%. Sequenced material: T cells isolated from PBMCs. The source of these receptors is a human donor in good health.

The rearrangement uses TRBV6-5 and TRBJ1-5; 7 nucleotides agree with TRBD1. Germline CDR1 and CDR2: MNHEY and SVGAGI. Trimming removed 2 bases from V and 2 bases from J; junction bases left unmatched: 3. The CDR3 has 15 residues. The CDR3 sequence: CASSYRTGGNQPQHF. CDR3 sequence (DNA): TGTGCCAGCAGTTACCGGACAGGAGGCAATCAGCCCCAGCATTTT.

This sequence joins TRBV18 and TRBJ2-7; tentative D call: TRBD1 (5 bases). The CDR3 extends over 12 amino acids. Germline CDR1 KGHSH, CDR2 LQKENI. Trimming stripped 3 bases from V and 5 bases from J, with 8 bases between. The CDR3 bases are TGTGCCAGCTCACCCCAGGGCGACGAGCAGTACTTC. Translation: CASSPQGDEQYF.

The rearrangement joins TRBV5-1 to TRBJ2-7, with 7 bases aligning to TRBD1. Trimming at V came to 4 bases and at J to 3 bases, leaving 4 bases not matched to a gene. The CDR3 extends over 13 amino acids. Germline CDR1 SGHRS, CDR2 YFSETQ. CDR3 nucleotide sequence: TGCGCCAGCAGCCCGGGACAGAACTACGAGCAGTACTTC. Protein product: CASSPGQNYEQYF.

This chain links TRBV27 with TRBJ2-7; TRBD2 matches 7 bases. Germline V gene sequence: CDR1 MNHEY, CDR2 SMNVEV (reference sequence). V gave up 3 bases and J gave up 6 bases; unmatched junction bases: 11. The CDR3 contains 15 residues. The CDR3 reads CASSFVGGSYSEQYF. The CDR3 nucleotides read TGTGCCAGCAGTTTCGTGGGCGGGAGTTATTCCGAGCAGTACTTC.

The rearrangement uses TRBV5-4 and TRBJ2-1, with a tentative D call TRBD2 (6 bases). Germline assignment: CDR1 SGHNT and CDR2 YYREEE (reference sequence). V was pared by 3 bases and J by 10 bases, with 17 bases between. The CDR3 runs 14 residues. The CDR3 bases are TGTGCCAGCAGCTGGGCGGGGACCCAAAGGGAGCAGTTCTTC. Translated: CASSWAGTQREQFF. Complete variable domain (other parts from reference TRBV5-4 and TRBJ2-1): ETGVTQSPTHLIKTRGQQVTLRCSSQSGHNTVSWYQQALGQGPQFIFQYYREEENGRGNFPPRFSGLQFPNYSSELNVNALELDDSALYLCASSWAGTQREQFFGPGTRLTVL.

The V and J genes are TRBV7-6 and TRBJ2-3; D unresolved. Germline values: CDR1 SGHVS, CDR2 FNYEAQ. The CDR3 has 15 amino acids. V was shortened by 5 bases and J by 2 bases, with 14 bases between the two germline ends. CDR3 in amino acids: CASSQFGVLTDTQYF. In nucleotides, the CDR3 is TGTGCCAGCAGCCAATTCGGTGTGCTCACAGATACGCAGTATTTT.

V is TRBV29-1 and J is TRBJ2-7; 10 bases align to TRBD2. J lost 2 bases, V lost 2 bases, and 6 bases had no gene match. Germline V gene data show CDR1 as SQVTM and CDR2 as ANQGSEA. The CDR3 covers 15 residues. CDR3 sequence: CSVEIGTSGTYEQYF. In DNA, the CDR3 is TGCAGCGTTGAAATCGGAACTAGCGGGACCTACGAGCAGTACTTC.

The rearrangement links TRBV18 to TRBJ2-2; TRBD2 is a possible D gene (6 bases). Germline assignment: CDR1 KGHSH and CDR2 LQKENI. V was shortened by 5 bases and J by 3 bases, with 10 bases between the two germline ends. This CDR3 has 14 residues. As DNA, the CDR3 is TGTGCCAGCTCAGAGTCGGGAGACACCGGGGAGCTGTTTTTT. Translating gives CASSESGDTGELFF.

The chain combines TRBV14 with TRBJ1-1; a possible D gene is TRBD1 (6 bases). In germline, CDR1 is SGHDN, CDR2 FVKESK. V lost 2 bases and J lost 4, with 11 bases in between. The CDR3 loop spans 14 amino acids. This CDR3 is CASSQYVQGTEAFF. DNA of the CDR3: TGTGCCAGCAGCCAATATGTACAGGGCACTGAAGCTTTCTTT. The variable domain in full, with the rest retrieved from reference TRBV14 and TRBJ1-1, is EAGVTQFPSHSVIEKGQTVTLRCDPISGHDNLYWYRRVMGKEIKFLLHFVKESKQDESGMPNNRFLAERTGGTYSTLKVQPAELEDSGVYFCASSQYVQGTEAFFGQGTRLTVV.

This clone was counted once. The V call is TRBV19, the J call TRBJ1-2, with D possibly TRBD1 on 6 matching bases. The CDR3 has 12 residues. Germline CDR1 is LNHDA and CDR2 is SQIVND (reference sequence). The germline V and J ends were trimmed by 5 bases and 4 bases, with 8 bases remaining between them. DNA for the CDR3: TGTGCCAGTAGTGCAGGGGTCTATGGCTACACCTTC. This sequence encodes CASSAGVYGYTF.

The count of this clone is one. This chain uses TRBV7-9 with TRBJ2-7; 8 bases map to TRBD1. CDR3 length: 15 amino acids. Germline V gives CDR1 SEHNR, CDR2 FQNEAQ (reference sequence). V dropped 7 bases and J dropped 4; count of bases not matched to a gene: 12. The CDR3 coding sequence is TGTGCCAGCATGGTTACAGGGGGAATGATTTACGAGCAGTACTTC. It translates to CASMVTGGMIYEQYF.

The chain links TRBV2 to TRBJ2-2; 14 bases match TRBD2. CDR1 is SNHLY and CDR2 is FYNNEI in the germline V gene. The CDR3 totals 16 residues. The V and J ends lost 6 bases and 6 bases, in that order; junction bases with no gene match: 6. The CDR3 reads CASSETSGRAAGELFF. CDR3 nucleotides: TGTGCCAGCAGCGAGACTAGCGGGAGGGCCGCCGGGGAGCTGTTTTTT.

V is TRBV5-4 and J is TRBJ2-3, with 8 positions matching TRBD1. Trimming cost V 4 bases and J 2 bases; bases outside gene matches: 12. The germline CDR1 and CDR2 sequences are SGHNT and YYREEE (reference sequence). The CDR3 totals 17 residues. For the CDR3, the DNA is TGTGCCAGCAGCCCTGGACAGGGCCATTGGGACACAGATACGCAGTATTTT. Translation gives CASSPGQGHWDTDTQYF. Drawing the rest from reference TRBV5-4 and TRBJ2-3, the complete variable domain is ETGVTQSPTHLIKTRGQQVTLRCSSQSGHNTVSWYQQALGQGPQFIFQYYREEENGRGNFPPRFSGLQFPNYSSELNVNALELDDSALYLCASSPGQGHWDTDTQYFGPGTRLTVL.

The chain uses TRBV4-1 and TRBJ1-5; D remains ambiguous. Germline lookup yields CDR1 MGHRA and CDR2 YSYEKL. The CDR3 loop spans 15 amino acids. V dropped 1 base and J dropped 0 bases, with 7 bases sitting between them. CDR3 loop: CASSQAVYSNQPQHF. CDR3 bases: TGCGCCAGCAGCCAAGCGGTTTATAGCAATCAGCCCCAGCATTTT.

This chain links TRBV2 with TRBJ2-2; TRBD2 aligns across 9 bases. V lost 8 bases to trimming and J lost 3 bases; unmatched junction nucleotides: 10. CDR1 is SNHLY, CDR2 FYNNEI, per germline. The CDR3 has 16 amino acids. CDR3 amino acids: CASFSRSGGYTGELFF. The CDR3, as DNA: TGTGCCAGCTTCTCGCGTAGCGGGGGTTACACCGGGGAGCTGTTTTTT. The full variable domain, completed using reference TRBV2 and TRBJ2-2, is EPEVTQTPSHQVTQMGQEVILRCVPISNHLYFYWYRQILGQKVEFLVSFYNNEISEKSEIFDDQFSVERPDGSNFTLKIRSTKLEDSAMYFCASFSRSGGYTGELFFGEGSRLTVL.